The 17 T cell receptor beta chains below all came from one sample that was sequenced in a study of shared clonotypes between healthy human individuals (dated by TCRdb to 2019 to 2021). To prepare the library, the immunoSEQ multiplex PCR assay was applied. TCRdb limited this immuneACCESS table to in-frame rearrangements with V and J called. A share of clones is missing; checked studies link under half to unresolved V genes, and the rest is unexplained. Recorded for this sample are about 1.5 million clones; around 98% of them occurred a single time. The top ten constitute around 0.45% of the sample. Material for sequencing was naive CD4+ T cells sorted from blood. In the paper's terms, the cell subset or site label means: CD45RA+ positively selected. Receptors were obtained from a young man in good health.

The J gene is TRBJ1-2, the V gene TRBV19; a possible D gene is TRBD1 (5 bases). This CDR3 comprises 12 residues. Germline V gene sequence: CDR1 LNHDA, CDR2 SQIVND (reference sequence). The ends were cut back, 3 bases at V and 8 bases at J, with 10 bases in the middle. CDR3 sequence reads: CASSMGPSGYTF. Written as DNA, the CDR3 is TGTGCCAGTAGTATGGGGCCATCGGGCTACACCTTC. Together with reference TRBV19 and TRBJ1-2, the CDR3 gives the full variable domain: DGGITQSPKYLFRKEGQNVTLSCEQNLNHDAMYWYRQDPGQGLRLIYYSQIVNDFQKGDIAEGYSVSREKKESFPLTVTSAQKNPTAFYLCASSMGPSGYTFGSGTRLTVV.

The chain links TRBV9 to TRBJ1-2; no clear D gene. V lost 0 bases and J 1 base, leaving 7 bases between the germline ends. This CDR3 region has 14 residues. In germline, CDR1 is SGDLS, CDR2 YYNGEE. DNA for the CDR3: TGTGCCAGCAGCGTAGGGGGAGTTAACTATGGCTACACCTTC. Protein product: CASSVGGVNYGYTF.

V and J are TRBV19 and TRBJ2-2; 9 positions match TRBD1. Germline-derived CDR1 and CDR2 are LNHDA and SQIVND (reference sequence). The CDR3 has 14 amino acids. The ends lost 3 bases at V and 5 bases at J; junction bases unmatched: 1. CDR3 sequence reads: CASSIGQGTGELFF. CDR3 in DNA: TGTGCCAGTAGTATTGGACAGGGGACCGGGGAGCTGTTTTTT. The complete variable domain, with remaining parts taken from reference TRBV19 and TRBJ2-2, reads DGGITQSPKYLFRKEGQNVTLSCEQNLNHDAMYWYRQDPGQGLRLIYYSQIVNDFQKGDIAEGYSVSREKKESFPLTVTSAQKNPTAFYLCASSIGQGTGELFFGEGSRLTVL.

The V gene is TRBV5-1, the J gene TRBJ2-7; a possible D gene is TRBD2 (5 bases). The CDR3 is made up of 16 amino acids. Trimming took 5 bases from V and 0 from J, leaving 18 bases between them. Per germline, CDR1 SGHRS and CDR2 YFSETQ. CDR3 DNA: TGCGCCAGCAGGTTGTGGAGGATAAAATCCTCCTACGAGCAGTACTTC. Its translation: CASRLWRIKSSYEQYF. The variable domain in full, completed from reference TRBV5-1 and TRBJ2-7, reads KAGVTQTPRYLIKTRGQQVTLSCSPISGHRSVSWYQQTPGQGLQFLFEYFSETQRNKGNFPGRFSGRQFSNSRSEMNVSTLELGDSALYLCASRLWRIKSSYEQYFGPGTRLTVT.

This chain links TRBV28 with TRBJ1-1; tentative D call: TRBD1 (5 bases). The CDR3 spans 16 residues. Trimming pared 4 bases from V and 4 bases from J, leaving 19 bases between. Per germline, CDR1 MDHEN and CDR2 SYDVKM. CDR3: CASSSEGRAMGTEAFF. In DNA form, the CDR3 reads TGTGCCAGCAGTTCCGAGGGACGGGCCATGGGCACTGAAGCTTTCTTT.

The chain is built from TRBV10-1 and TRBJ2-4, with 9 bases lining up with TRBD1. Germline V gives CDR1 WNHNN, CDR2 SYGVQD (reference sequence). The CDR3 consists of 18 residues. The trim removed 0 bases at V and 3 bases at J, leaving 9 bases unmatched. The DNA for the CDR3 is TGCGCCAGCAGTGAGTCTATGGGACAGGGTTTCGACAAAAACATTCAGTACTTC. Translation gives CASSESMGQGFDKNIQYF.

This chain joins TRBV18 and TRBJ1-1; D may be TRBD1 (6 bases). The CDR3 sequence is 16 residues long. Between the trimmed V and J ends, which lost 1 base and 1 base, there was a span of 13 bases. Germline lookup yields CDR1 KGHSH and CDR2 LQKENI. The CDR3 loop reads CASSPRPHRENTEAFF. In DNA, the CDR3 is TGTGCCAGCTCACCACGCCCCCACAGGGAGAACACTGAAGCTTTCTTT.

The genes are TRBV10-3 and TRBJ1-1; maybe TRBD1 (5 bases). Trimming removed 2 bases at V and 4 bases at J, with 11 bases between. Germline V gene lookup returns CDR1 ENHRY and CDR2 SYGVKD. This CDR3 region has 14 residues. CDR3 amino acids: CAISEGQGGTEAFF. The CDR3 DNA follows: TGTGCCATCAGTGAGGGGCAGGGCGGCACTGAAGCTTTCTTT.

The rearrangement links TRBV7-9 to TRBJ1-4; 10 bases line up with TRBD1. Trimming removed 5 bases from V and 2 bases from J; junction bases left unmatched: 5. Germline V gene lookup returns CDR1 SEHNR and CDR2 FQNEAQ (reference sequence). This CDR3 region has 16 residues. In nucleotides, the CDR3 is TGTGCCAGCAGCCCGGGACAGGGGTACACTAATGAAAAACTGTTTTTT. Its protein product is CASSPGQGYTNEKLFF.

This clone was detected once. The chain is built from TRBV11-2 and TRBJ2-1; TRBD2 aligns across 8 bases. Germline-derived CDR1 and CDR2 are SGHAT and FQNNGV. V was clipped by 5 bases and J by 5 bases; unmatched bases: 8. This CDR3 is 15 amino acids long. CDR3 residues: CASSIPGLEHNEQFF. CDR3 nucleotides: TGTGCCAGCAGCATCCCGGGACTAGAACACAATGAGCAGTTCTTC. The variable domain in full, completed from reference TRBV11-2 and TRBJ2-1, reads EAGVAQSPRYKIIEKRQSVAFWCNPISGHATLYWYQQILGQGPKLLIQFQNNGVVDDSQLPKDRFSAERLKGVDSTLKIQPAKLEDSAVYLCASSIPGLEHNEQFFGPGTRLTVL.

The gene calls are TRBV7-9 and TRBJ2-1; TRBD1 might be the D (5 bases). V lost 2 bases to trimming and J lost 1 base, with 9 bases between them. CDR1 and CDR2 from the germline V gene are SEHNR and FQNEAQ (reference sequence). CDR3 size: 15 residues. CDR3 nucleotide sequence: TGTGCCAGCAGCTTACAGGGTAGGTCCTACAATGAGCAGTTCTTC. Translation: CASSLQGRSYNEQFF.

The chain links TRBV29-1 to TRBJ2-5; 12 bases are shared with TRBD2. There are 15 residues in the CDR3. Trimming took 6 bases from V and 1 from J; bases not matched to a gene: 6. In germline, CDR1 is SQVTM, CDR2 ANQGSEA. This CDR3 is CSVAGLAGPQETQYF. For the CDR3, the DNA is TGCAGCGTAGCTGGACTAGCGGGACCCCAAGAGACCCAGTACTTC.

The J gene is TRBJ2-1, the V gene TRBV19; a possible D gene is TRBD2 (6 bases). Germline CDR1 and CDR2: LNHDA and SQIVND (reference sequence). The CDR3 loop spans 12 amino acids. With 7 bases removed from V and 8 bases from J, the gap between germline ends came to 12 bases. The CDR3 DNA reads TGTGCCAGTATCGGGGGACCCTATGAGCAGTTCTTC. This gives the protein CASIGGPYEQFF.

The V gene is TRBV5-4, the J gene TRBJ2-1; perhaps TRBD1 as D (5 bases). In germline, CDR1 is SGHNT, CDR2 YYREEE (reference sequence). The CDR3 has 14 amino acids. The V end was cut by 4 bases, the J end by 10 bases, with 18 bases between. CDR3 nucleotide sequence: TGTGCCAGCAGCCTACAGGACGCGCCAGGGGAGCAGTTCTTC. Translated: CASSLQDAPGEQFF. The full variable domain, its missing parts supplied by reference TRBV5-4 and TRBJ2-1, is ETGVTQSPTHLIKTRGQQVTLRCSSQSGHNTVSWYQQALGQGPQFIFQYYREEENGRGNFPPRFSGLQFPNYSSELNVNALELDDSALYLCASSLQDAPGEQFFGPGTRLTVL.

The chain recombines TRBV27 with TRBJ2-3, with TRBD2 identical over 7 bases. The V gene's germline CDR1 is MNHEY and CDR2 SMNVEV (reference sequence). The CDR3 is 15 amino acids. V shed 4 bases and J 2 bases; nucleotides not matched to a gene: 6. CDR3 coding DNA: TGTGCCAGCAGTTCGGGACTAACTAACACAGATACGCAGTATTTT. Translating gives CASSSGLTNTDTQYF.

V is TRBV30 and J is TRBJ1-1, with D possibly TRBD1 on 5 matching bases. V lost 3 bases and J lost 6, with 14 bases in between. The V gene's germline CDR1 is GTSNPN and CDR2 SVGIG (reference sequence). CDR3 size: 13 residues. The CDR3 here is CAWRQDSTAEAFF. The CDR3 coding sequence is TGTGCCTGGAGACAGGATAGTACTGCTGAAGCTTTCTTT.

As regards this clone: Within the sample, other DNA sequences also encode this same CDR3. This rearrangement joins TRBV25-1 to TRBJ2-1, with D unresolved. V was pared by 3 bases and J by 8 bases, with 5 bases between. This CDR3 is 11 amino acids long. From germline, CDR1 is MGHDK and CDR2 SYGVNS. The CDR3 coding sequence is TGTGCCAGCAGTGAGCTGGATGAGCAGTTCTTC. This translates into CASSELDEQFF.